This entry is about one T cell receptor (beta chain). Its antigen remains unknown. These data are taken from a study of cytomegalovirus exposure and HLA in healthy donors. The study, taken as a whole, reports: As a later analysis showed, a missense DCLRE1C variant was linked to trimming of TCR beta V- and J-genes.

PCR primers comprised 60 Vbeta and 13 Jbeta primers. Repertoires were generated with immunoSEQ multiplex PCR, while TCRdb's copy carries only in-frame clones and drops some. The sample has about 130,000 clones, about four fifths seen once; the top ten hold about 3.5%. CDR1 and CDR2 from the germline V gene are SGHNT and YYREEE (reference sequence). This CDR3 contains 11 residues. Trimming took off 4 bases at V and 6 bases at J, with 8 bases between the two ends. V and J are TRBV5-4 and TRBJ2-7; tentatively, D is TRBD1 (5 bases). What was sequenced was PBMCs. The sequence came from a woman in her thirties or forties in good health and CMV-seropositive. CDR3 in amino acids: CASSVDSEQYF. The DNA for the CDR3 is TGTGCCAGCAGCGTAGACAGCGAGCAGTACTTC.